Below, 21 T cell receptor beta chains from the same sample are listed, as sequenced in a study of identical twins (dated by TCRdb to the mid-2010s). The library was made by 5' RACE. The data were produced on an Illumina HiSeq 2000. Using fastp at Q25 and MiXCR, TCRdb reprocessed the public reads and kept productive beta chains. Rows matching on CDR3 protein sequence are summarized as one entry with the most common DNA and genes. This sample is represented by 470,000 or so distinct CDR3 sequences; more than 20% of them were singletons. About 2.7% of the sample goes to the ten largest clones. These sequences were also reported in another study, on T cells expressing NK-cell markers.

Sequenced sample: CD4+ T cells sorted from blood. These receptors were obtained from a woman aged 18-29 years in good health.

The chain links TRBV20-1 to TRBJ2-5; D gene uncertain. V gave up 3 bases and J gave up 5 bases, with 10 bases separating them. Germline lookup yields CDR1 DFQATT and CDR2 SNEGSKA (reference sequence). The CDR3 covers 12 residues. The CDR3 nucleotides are TGCAGTGCTAGTCCCTCTAGGGAGACCCAGTACTTC. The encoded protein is CSASPSRETQYF.

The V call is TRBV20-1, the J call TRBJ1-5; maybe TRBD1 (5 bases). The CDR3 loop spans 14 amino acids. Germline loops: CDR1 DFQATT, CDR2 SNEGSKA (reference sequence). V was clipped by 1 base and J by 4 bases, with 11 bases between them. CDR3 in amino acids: CSARGLGGNQPQHF. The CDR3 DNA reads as TGCAGTGCTAGAGGTCTGGGGGGGAATCAGCCCCAGCATTTT.

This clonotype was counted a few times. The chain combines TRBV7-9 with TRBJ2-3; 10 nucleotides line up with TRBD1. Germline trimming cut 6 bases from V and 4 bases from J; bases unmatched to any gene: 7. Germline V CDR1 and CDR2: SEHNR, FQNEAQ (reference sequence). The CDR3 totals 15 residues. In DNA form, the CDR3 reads TGTGCCAGCAGACCGGGACAGGGGCGAGCAGATACGCAGTATTTT. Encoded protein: CASRPGQGRADTQYF.

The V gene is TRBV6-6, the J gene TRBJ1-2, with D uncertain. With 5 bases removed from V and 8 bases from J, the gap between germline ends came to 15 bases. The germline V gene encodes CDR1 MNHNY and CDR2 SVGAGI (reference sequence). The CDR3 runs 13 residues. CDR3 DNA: TGTGCCAGCAGTCCACAGCGAATCGAAGGCTACACCTTC. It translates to CASSPQRIEGYTF.

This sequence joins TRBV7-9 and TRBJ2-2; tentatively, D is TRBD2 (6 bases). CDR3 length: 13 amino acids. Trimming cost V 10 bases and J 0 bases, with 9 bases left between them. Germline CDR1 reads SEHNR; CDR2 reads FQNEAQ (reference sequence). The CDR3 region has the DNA TGTGCCAACGGGACTGCGAACACCGGGGAGCTGTTTTTT. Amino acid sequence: CANGTANTGELFF.

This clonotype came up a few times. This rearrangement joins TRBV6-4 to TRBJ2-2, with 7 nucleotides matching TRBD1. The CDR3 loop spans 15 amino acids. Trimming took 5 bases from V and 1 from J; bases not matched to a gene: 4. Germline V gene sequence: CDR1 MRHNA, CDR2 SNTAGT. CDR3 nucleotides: TGTGCCAGCAGTTTTTCAGGGGGGAACACCGGGGAGCTGTTTTTT. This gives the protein CASSFSGGNTGELFF.

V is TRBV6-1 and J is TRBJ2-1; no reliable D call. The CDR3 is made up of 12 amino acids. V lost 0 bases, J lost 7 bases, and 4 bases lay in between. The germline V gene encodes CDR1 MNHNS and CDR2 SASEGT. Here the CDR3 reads CASSEAPNEQFF. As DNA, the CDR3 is TGTGCCAGCAGTGAAGCCCCAAATGAGCAGTTCTTC.

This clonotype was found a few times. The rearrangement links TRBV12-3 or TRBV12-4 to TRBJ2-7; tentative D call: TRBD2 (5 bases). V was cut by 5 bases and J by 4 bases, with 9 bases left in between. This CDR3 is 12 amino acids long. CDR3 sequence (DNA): TGTGCCAGCAGTGCTAGCCCTTACGAGCAGTACTTC. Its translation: CASSASPYEQYF.

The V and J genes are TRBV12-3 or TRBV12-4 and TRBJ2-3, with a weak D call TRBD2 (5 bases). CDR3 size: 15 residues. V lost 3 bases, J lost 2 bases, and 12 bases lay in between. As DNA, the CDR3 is TGTGCCAGCAGTTTCGGGCGGGCCGACACAGATACGCAGTATTTT. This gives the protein CASSFGRADTDTQYF.

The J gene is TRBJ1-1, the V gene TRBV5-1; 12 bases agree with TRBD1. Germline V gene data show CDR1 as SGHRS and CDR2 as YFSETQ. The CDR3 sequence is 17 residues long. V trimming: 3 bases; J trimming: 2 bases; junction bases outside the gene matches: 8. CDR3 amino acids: CASSWPPGTGGNTEAFF. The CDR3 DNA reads TGCGCCAGCAGCTGGCCACCCGGGACAGGGGGCAACACTGAAGCTTTCTTT.

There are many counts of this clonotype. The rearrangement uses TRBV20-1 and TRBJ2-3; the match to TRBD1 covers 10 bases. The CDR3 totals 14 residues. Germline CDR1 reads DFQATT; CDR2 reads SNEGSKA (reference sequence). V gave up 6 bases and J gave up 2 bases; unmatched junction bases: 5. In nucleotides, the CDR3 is TGCAGTGCCGGGGACAGGGGACACACAGATACGCAGTATTTT. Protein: CSAGDRGHTDTQYF.

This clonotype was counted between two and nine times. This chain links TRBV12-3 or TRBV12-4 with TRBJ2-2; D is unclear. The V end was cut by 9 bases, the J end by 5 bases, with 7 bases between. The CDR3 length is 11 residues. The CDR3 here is CASQLTGELFF. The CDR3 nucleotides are TGTGCCAGTCAACTGACCGGGGAGCTGTTTTTT.

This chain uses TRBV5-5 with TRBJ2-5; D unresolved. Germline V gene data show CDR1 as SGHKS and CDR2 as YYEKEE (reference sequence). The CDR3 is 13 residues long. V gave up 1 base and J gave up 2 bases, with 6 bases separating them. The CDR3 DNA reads TGTGCCAGCAGCTTGCCCTTACAAGAGACCCAGTACTTC. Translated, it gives CASSLPLQETQYF.

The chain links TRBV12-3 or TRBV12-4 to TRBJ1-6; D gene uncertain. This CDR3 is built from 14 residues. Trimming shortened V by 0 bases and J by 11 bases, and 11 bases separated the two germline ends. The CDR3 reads CASSLAGFNTPLHF. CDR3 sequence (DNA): TGTGCCAGCAGTTTAGCAGGGTTCAATACACCCCTCCACTTT.

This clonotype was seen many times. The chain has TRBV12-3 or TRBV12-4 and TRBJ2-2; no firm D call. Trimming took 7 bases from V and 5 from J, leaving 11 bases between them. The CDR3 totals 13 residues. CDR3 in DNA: TGTGCCAGCACCCGCTTCCAGACCGGGGAGCTGTTTTTT. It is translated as CASTRFQTGELFF.

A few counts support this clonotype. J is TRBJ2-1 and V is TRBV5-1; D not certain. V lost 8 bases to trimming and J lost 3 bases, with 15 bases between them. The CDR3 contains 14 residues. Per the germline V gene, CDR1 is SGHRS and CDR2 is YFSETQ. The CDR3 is CASGRGSFYNEQFF. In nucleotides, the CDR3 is TGCGCCAGTGGCCGTGGGTCCTTCTACAATGAGCAGTTCTTC.

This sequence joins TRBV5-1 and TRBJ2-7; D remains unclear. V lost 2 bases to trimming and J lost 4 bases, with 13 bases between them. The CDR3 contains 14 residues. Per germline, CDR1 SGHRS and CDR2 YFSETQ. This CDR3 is CASSFNSPGYEQYF. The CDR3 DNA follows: TGCGCCAGCAGCTTCAACAGCCCCGGATACGAGCAGTACTTC.

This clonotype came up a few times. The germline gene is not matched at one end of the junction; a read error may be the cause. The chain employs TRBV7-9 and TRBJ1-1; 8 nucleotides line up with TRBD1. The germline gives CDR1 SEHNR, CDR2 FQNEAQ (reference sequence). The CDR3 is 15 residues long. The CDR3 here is CAGRTDRVWGTEAFF. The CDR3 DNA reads TGTGCCGGCAGGACGGACAGGGTGTGGGGCACTGAAGCTTTCTTT.

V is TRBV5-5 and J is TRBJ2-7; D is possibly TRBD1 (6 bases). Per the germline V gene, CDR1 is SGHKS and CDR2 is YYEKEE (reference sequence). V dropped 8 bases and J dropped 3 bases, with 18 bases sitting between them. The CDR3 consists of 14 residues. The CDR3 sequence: CARSPGTLCYEQYF. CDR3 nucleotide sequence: TGTGCCAGGAGCCCTGGGACACTCTGCTACGAGCAGTACTTC.

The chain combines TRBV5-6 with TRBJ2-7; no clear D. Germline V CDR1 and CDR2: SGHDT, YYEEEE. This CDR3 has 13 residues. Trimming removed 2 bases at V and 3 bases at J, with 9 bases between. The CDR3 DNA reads TGTGCCAGCAGCTTAGTCTCCCTCTACGAGCAGTACTTC. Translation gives CASSLVSLYEQYF.

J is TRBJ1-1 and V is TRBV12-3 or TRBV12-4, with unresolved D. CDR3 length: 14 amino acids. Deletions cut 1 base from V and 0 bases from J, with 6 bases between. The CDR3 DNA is TGTGCCAGCAGTTTAGAGACCATGAACACTGAAGCTTTCTTT. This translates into CASSLETMNTEAFF.